Listed here is a single TCR beta chain. The sample originates from a study of blood T cell repertoires in COVID-19. Study context: The samples span acute and convalescent COVID-19 from the United States, Italy and Spain. In each case, the material was cDNA or gDNA derived from T cells, B-cell-depleted T cells, or PBMCs.

Original processing methods: Estimation of nucleated cell counts relied on the amplification of reference gene primers. Using immunoSEQ multiplex PCR, the repertoire was profiled, and TCRdb retains in-frame clones only, with some absent. V, J and clone size derive from that table, while D and trimming were established from the DNA sequence. The data contain fewer than 200,000 clones, about 91% of them singletons. The CDR3 is 15 residues long. Per germline, CDR1 SGHTA and CDR2 FQGTGA. V was pared by 5 bases and J by 8 bases, with 5 bases of the junction left unmatched. The receptor comes from a woman aged 55 to 70 who had recovered from COVID-19. Sequencing was carried out using peripheral blood. The V call is TRBV7-3, the J call TRBJ2-1; 14 bases align to TRBD2. The CDR3 bases are TGTGCCAGCAGCGTGACTAGCGGGGGGGTACATGAGCAGTTCTTC. The encoded protein is CASSVTSGGVHEQFF.